These 17 T cell receptor beta chains originate from one sample sequenced in a study of PD-1 blockade in classical Hodgkin lymphoma. Time point defined: cycle 4 day 1 (C4D1), after 5 to 7 weeks of nivolumab. Relapses following autologous stem cell transplantation were seen in all patients, with brentuximab vedotin exposure varying. Data came from immunoSEQ multiplex PCR; TCRdb stores just in-frame clones and leaves some out. This sample yields under 130,000 clones, of which around 90% are seen a single time; 15% to 20% belongs to the top ten. The sequencing here drew on peripheral blood mononuclear cells (PBMCs), taken before the fourth cycle of nivolumab. The receptors derive from a human donor with classical Hodgkin lymphoma.

This clone was observed a handful of times. This chain uses TRBV6-1 with TRBJ1-5, with D possibly matching TRBD1 (6 bases). Between the trimmed V and J ends, which lost 2 bases and 2 bases, there was a span of 13 bases. From germline, CDR1 is MNHNS and CDR2 SASEGT. This CDR3 comprises 16 residues. CDR3 amino acids: CASSEIRGSGNQPQHF. The CDR3 DNA reads TGTGCCAGCAGTGAAATCAGGGGATCGGGCAATCAGCCCCAGCATTTT.

The chain has TRBV4-3 and TRBJ2-1; TRBD2 matches at 9 bases. Losses at the gene ends were 0 bases for V and 1 base for J; bases not matched to a gene: 7. CDR3 length: 18 residues. Germline V gives CDR1 LGHNA, CDR2 YSLEER. CDR3 amino acids: CASSQDLAGASSYNEQFF. The CDR3 coding sequence is TGCGCCAGCAGCCAAGATTTAGCGGGAGCCTCGTCCTACAATGAGCAGTTCTTC.

The J gene is TRBJ2-3, the V gene TRBV2; 7 bases match TRBD2. CDR1 and CDR2 from the germline V gene are SNHLY and FYNNEI. The CDR3 loop spans 15 amino acids. With 5 bases clipped from V and 3 bases from J, the junction kept 8 bases outside the gene matches. Here the CDR3 reads CASSSAGVGTDTQYF. CDR3 sequence (DNA): TGTGCCAGCAGTTCGGCGGGAGTGGGGACAGATACGCAGTATTTT. Complete variable domain (other parts from reference TRBV2 and TRBJ2-3): EPEVTQTPSHQVTQMGQEVILRCVPISNHLYFYWYRQILGQKVEFLVSFYNNEISEKSEIFDDQFSVERPDGSNFTLKIRSTKLEDSAMYFCASSSAGVGTDTQYFGPGTRLTVL.

The J gene is TRBJ2-7, the V gene TRBV12-5; possibly TRBD2 for D (7 bases). This CDR3 is built from 15 residues. CDR1 is LGHNT, CDR2 FRNRAP, per germline. The V gene lost 2 bases and the J gene lost 4 bases, with 15 bases spanning the gap. The CDR3 DNA sequence: TGTGCTAGTGGTTTGCGGGGTGGGAGGGGGTACGAGCAGTACTTC. Translating it yields CASGLRGGRGYEQYF. The whole variable domain, remainder taken from reference TRBV12-5 and TRBJ2-7, is DARVTQTPRHKVTEMGQEVTMRCQPILGHNTVFWYRQTMMQGLELLAYFRNRAPLDDSGMPKDRFSAEMPDATLATLKIQPSEPRDSAVYFCASGLRGGRGYEQYFGPGTRLTVT.

The DNA for the CDR3 is TGTGCCAGCAGCCCCCAGGGAATCGAGCAGTACTTC. This translates into CASSPQGIEQYF. The chain uses TRBV28 and TRBJ2-7, with a weak D call TRBD1 (5 bases). V was pared by 6 bases and J by 6 bases, with 12 bases between. In germline, CDR1 is MDHEN, CDR2 SYDVKM. CDR3 length: 12 amino acids.

This clone was seen just once. This rearrangement joins TRBV6-1 to TRBJ1-2, with D unresolved. CDR3 length: 14 amino acids. Germline CDR1 MNHNS, CDR2 SASEGT. The V and J ends lost 6 bases and 6 bases respectively, with 17 bases between them. In DNA form, the CDR3 reads TGTGCCAGCAGGGGCCGGGGTCCCCTCAATGGCTACACCTTC. This sequence encodes CASRGRGPLNGYTF.

The chain combines TRBV5-6 with TRBJ2-2; possibly TRBD2 for D (6 bases). The length of the CDR3 is 16 residues. The V and J ends lost 5 bases and 3 bases respectively, with 17 bases between them. CDR1 is SGHDT, CDR2 YYEEEE, per germline. The CDR3 sequence: CASSAGLRVDTGELFF. CDR3 nucleotide sequence: TGTGCCAGCAGTGCGGGGCTTCGGGTTGACACCGGGGAGCTGTTTTTT.

The chain is built from TRBV19 and TRBJ1-5, with D unclear. The CDR3 has 15 amino acids. Germline-derived CDR1 and CDR2 are LNHDA and SQIVND (reference sequence). Trimming took off 3 bases at V and 0 bases at J, with 9 bases between the two ends. The CDR3 DNA sequence: TGTGCCAGTAGTATGAGGCGCAATAGCAATCAGCCCCAGCATTTT. This translates into CASSMRRNSNQPQHF.

This chain joins TRBV6-5 and TRBJ2-3, with D hard to call. The CDR3 has 13 residues. Trimming removed 0 bases from V and 5 bases from J, with 6 bases in between. CDR1 and CDR2 (germline): MNHEY, SVGAGI. The CDR3 DNA sequence: TGTGCCAGCAGTTACTCTGACAAAGATACGCAGTATTTT. This codes for CASSYSDKDTQYF.

The chain carries TRBV2 and TRBJ2-3; D call uncertain. There are 12 residues in the CDR3. The germline V and J ends were trimmed by 5 bases and 6 bases, with 9 bases remaining between them. Germline V CDR1 and CDR2: SNHLY, FYNNEI. In nucleotides, the CDR3 is TGTGCCAGCAGTTCAAGGTGGGATACGCAGTATTTT. It specifies CASSSRWDTQYF.

The gene calls are TRBV7-9 and TRBJ2-3, with D possibly being TRBD1 (5 bases). The CDR3 has 15 residues. Germline V lookup: CDR1 SEHNR, CDR2 FQNEAQ (reference sequence). Trimming took 2 bases from V and 0 from J, leaving 9 bases between them. The CDR3, as DNA: TGTGCCAGCAGCTTACAGGGCCCAAGCACAGATACGCAGTATTTT. Translated, it gives CASSLQGPSTDTQYF.

The chain links TRBV28 to TRBJ2-7; 8 bases are shared with TRBD2. Germline V lookup: CDR1 MDHEN, CDR2 SYDVKM. The CDR3 length is 14 residues. V dropped 3 bases and J dropped 3; count of bases not matched to a gene: 4. CDR3 region: CASSFWGTSYEQYF. CDR3 nucleotides: TGTGCCAGCAGTTTCTGGGGGACTAGCTACGAGCAGTACTTC. Filled out from reference TRBV28 and TRBJ2-7, the complete variable domain reads DVKVTQSSRYLVKRTGEKVFLECVQDMDHENMFWYRQDPGLGLRLIYFSYDVKMKEKGDIPEGYSVSREKKERFSLILESASTNQTSMYLCASSFWGTSYEQYFGPGTRLTVT.

There are a few counts of this clone. The chain is built from TRBV4-3 and TRBJ1-1; no firm D call. The CDR3 spans 15 residues. Trimming took 0 bases from V and 3 from J, leaving 11 bases between them. Germline CDR1 LGHNA, CDR2 YSLEER. CDR3 in DNA: TGCGCCAGCAGCCAAGATAGAGTGGGGTACACTGAAGCTTTCTTT. It encodes CASSQDRVGYTEAFF.

V is TRBV29-1 and J is TRBJ2-3; D perhaps matches TRBD2 (5 bases). Germline V gene data show CDR1 as SQVTM and CDR2 as ANQGSEA. CDR3 size: 15 residues. Deletions cut 2 bases from V and 0 bases from J, with 12 bases between. The CDR3 spells CSVESPGRSTDTQYF. The DNA for the CDR3 is TGCAGCGTTGAATCTCCGGGGAGAAGCACAGATACGCAGTATTTT.

This clone is a singleton in its sample. The chain employs TRBV4-1 and TRBJ2-7; no reliable D call. The V gene's germline CDR1 is MGHRA and CDR2 YSYEKL. V lost 1 base and J 3 bases, leaving 10 bases between the germline ends. The CDR3 length is 14 residues. The CDR3 DNA is TGCGCCAGCAGCCAAGGTTGGCAAATCTACGAGCAGTACTTC. Translating gives CASSQGWQIYEQYF.

The chain carries TRBV5-1 and TRBJ2-5, with D perhaps being TRBD1 or TRBD2 (5 bases each). This CDR3 is 14 amino acids long. V lost 4 bases, J lost 5 bases, and 15 bases lay in between. CDR1 and CDR2 (germline): SGHRS, YFSETQ. For the CDR3, the DNA is TGCGCCAGCAGCCTGGGGGTCGGCCGGGAGACCCAGTACTTC. It yields the protein CASSLGVGRETQYF.

This chain uses TRBV7-2 with TRBJ2-7; D is uncertain. Germline CDR1 SGHTA, CDR2 FQGNSA. The CDR3 is made up of 14 amino acids. V lost 1 base and J lost 2, with 9 bases in between. CDR3 DNA sequence: TGTGCCAGCAGCTTAGGGTCGGGCCCCTACGAGCAGTACTTC. It translates to CASSLGSGPYEQYF.